This T cell receptor beta chain originates from a study of blood T cells in healthy people across ages. Study results and limitations: A roughly linear fall in TCR beta diversity per million T cells was seen with increasing age. Estimated diversity that came from one million T cells was considered an underestimate.

Germline V CDR1 and CDR2: SGHRS, YFSETQ. The CDR3 sequence is 14 residues long. V lost 0 bases and J 3 bases, leaving 10 bases between the germline ends. Primed by a sample-barcoded 5' primer and a J-beta primer mix, a second PCR proceeded for 7 to 11 cycles. TCRdb fed the 5' RACE reads into MiXCR, producing one record per CDR3 protein. This table has about 760,000 distinct CDR3 sequences, more than 55% appearing once. Of note for this clonotype: Its antigen remains unidentified.

This TCR came from a man between 35 and 55 years old in good health. This sequence joins TRBV5-1 and TRBJ2-7; D possibly corresponds to TRBD1 (5 bases). Sequencing was carried out using blood. CDR3 nucleotides: TGCGCCAGCAGCTTGGCCCCAGGGCTCTACGAGCAGTACTTC. It codes for CASSLAPGLYEQYF.